This TCR beta chain stems from a study of blood T cell repertoires in COVID-19. This CDR3 region has 18 residues. The V gene's germline CDR1 is SNHLY and CDR2 FYNNEI. The V gene end was trimmed by 7 bases and the J gene end by 9 bases; junction bases not matched to a gene: 21. Assay used: immunoSEQ multiplex PCR; TCRdb lists only in-frame clones, some missing. The sample has about 160,000 clones; approximately 87% are singletons. The sequence was collected from a woman in her seventies with COVID-19, enrolled during active disease. The genes are TRBV2 and TRBJ2-1; 10 bases agree with TRBD2. The sample comprised peripheral blood. The DNA of the CDR3 is TGTGCCAGCACCCTCGGAGGAGCGGGGGGGCCAGGTTCGGTTGAGCAGTTCTTC. Translating it yields CASTLGGAGGPGSVEQFF.